The clone carrying this TCR beta chain appeared a single time. A read error may produce the germline difference seen at one junction end. This sample was taken from a study of glioma-infiltrating T cells. Using RNA template, CDR3s of TCR alpha and beta were amplified with iRepertoire arm-PCR. TCRdb redid the calling of the multiplex PCR reads with MiXCR, one entry per CDR3 protein. The sample shows 15,000 to 20,000 distinct CDR3 sequences, roughly 64% of them seen only once. This CDR3 comprises 15 residues. In germline, CDR1 is MDHEN, CDR2 SYDVKM. The clonotype was recovered from a human donor with low-grade glioma or glioblastoma, undergoing nonglioma brain surgery, or in good health (not recorded which). The V gene is TRBV28, the J gene TRBJ2-1, with D possibly being TRBD1 (6 bases). Material: glioma tissue, nonneoplastic brain tissue, or PBMCs (not recorded which). CDR3 in DNA: TGTGTCAGCAGTTTTAGACTGGGGGCCCTCAATGAGCAGTTCTTC. Translation gives CVSSFRLGALNEQFF.